A single sample is the source of the 31 T cell receptor beta chains below, sequenced in a study of somatic mutations in cytotoxic T cells in rheumatoid arthritis. Clones were read by immunoSEQ multiplex PCR, and TCRdb kept only the in-frame ones, dropping some. The sample records roughly 11,000 clones, roughly 71% being singletons. Sequenced: CD8+ T cells sorted from blood. These TCRs come from an adult with rheumatoid arthritis.

This clone came up once. V gene TRBV7-9 combines with J gene TRBJ1-1; D possibly corresponds to TRBD1 (6 bases). Germline V gene lookup returns CDR1 SEHNR and CDR2 FQNEAQ (reference sequence). The CDR3 runs to 14 residues. V was trimmed by 1 base and J by 4 bases, leaving 10 bases between them. The CDR3 sequence is CASSLDQGRTEAFF. DNA for the CDR3: TGTGCCAGCAGCTTAGACCAGGGGCGCACTGAAGCTTTCTTT.

The chain employs TRBV9 and TRBJ1-4; D is unclear. The germline V and J ends were trimmed by 2 bases and 1 base, with 12 bases remaining between them. CDR3 size: 16 residues. Germline assignment: CDR1 SGDLS and CDR2 YYNGEE. The chain's CDR3 is CASSVNGWETNEKLFF. The CDR3 bases are TGTGCCAGCAGCGTTAACGGTTGGGAAACTAATGAAAAACTGTTTTTT.

The chain couples TRBV28 to TRBJ2-3; 8 bases fit TRBD1. The CDR3 runs to 21 residues. Trimming took 3 bases from V and 0 from J; bases not matched to a gene: 20. Germline assignment: CDR1 MDHEN and CDR2 SYDVKM. CDR3 loop: CASSLILVAIRDRSSTDTQYF. The CDR3 DNA follows: TGTGCCAGCAGTTTGATCCTCGTTGCGATAAGGGACAGGAGTAGCACAGATACGCAGTATTTT. The full variable domain, rest sourced from reference TRBV28 and TRBJ2-3, is DVKVTQSSRYLVKRTGEKVFLECVQDMDHENMFWYRQDPGLGLRLIYFSYDVKMKEKGDIPEGYSVSREKKERFSLILESASTNQTSMYLCASSLILVAIRDRSSTDTQYFGPGTRLTVL.

This clone was seen only once. This chain uses TRBV27 with TRBJ2-1; D may be TRBD2 (5 bases). Germline V CDR1 and CDR2: MNHEY, SMNVEV (reference sequence). The CDR3 is 14 amino acids. V lost 2 bases and J 7 bases, leaving 12 bases between the germline ends. The DNA of the CDR3 is TGTGCCAGCAGTTTAGGAACTGGACTTAATGAGCAGTTCTTC. As protein: CASSLGTGLNEQFF.

The rearrangement joins TRBV27 to TRBJ2-2; D gene ambiguous. The germline gives CDR1 MNHEY, CDR2 SMNVEV (reference sequence). The CDR3 sequence is 11 residues long. V lost 8 bases and J lost 2, with 3 bases in between. The CDR3 region is CASPNTGELFF. As DNA, the CDR3 is TGTGCCAGCCCCAACACCGGGGAGCTGTTTTTT.

CDR3 protein: CASNLSNGGGNEKLFF. CDR3 coding DNA: TGTGCCAGCAACTTGTCTAACGGGGGGGGGAATGAAAAACTGTTTTTT. The chain couples TRBV28 to TRBJ1-4; the D gene is possibly TRBD1 (5 bases). Deletions cut 7 bases from V and 5 bases from J, with 20 bases between. This CDR3 has 16 amino acids. The germline gives CDR1 MDHEN, CDR2 SYDVKM.

This sequence joins TRBV14 and TRBJ2-1; TRBD2 matches 8 bases. V was clipped by 6 bases and J by 8 bases; unmatched bases: 6. Germline CDR1 reads SGHDN; CDR2 reads FVKESK. The CDR3 spans 13 residues. CDR3 residues: CASRLLAADEQFF. For the CDR3, the DNA is TGTGCCAGCAGACTACTAGCGGCAGATGAGCAGTTCTTC.

The rearrangement joins TRBV11-3 to TRBJ2-6, with D unclear. This CDR3 has 16 residues. The germline V gene encodes CDR1 SGHNT and CDR2 YENEEA. V was trimmed by 5 bases and J by 1 base, leaving 12 bases between them. The CDR3 DNA is TGTGCCAGCAGCGGGGAAGAATGGTCTGGGGCCAACGTCCTGACTTTC. It yields the protein CASSGEEWSGANVLTF.

This clone has just a few counts. The genes are TRBV4-2 and TRBJ1-1; perhaps TRBD1 as D (5 bases). CDR3 length: 14 amino acids. V lost 1 base, J lost 4 bases, and 10 bases lay in between. CDR1 is LGHNA, CDR2 YNFKEQ, per germline. CDR3 in amino acids: CASSQVGTGTEAFF. The CDR3 nucleotides are TGTGCCAGCAGCCAAGTAGGGACCGGCACTGAAGCTTTCTTT.

This clone has only one observation. This chain connects TRBV19 to TRBJ2-1; 13 bases line up with TRBD2. V lost 6 bases and J lost 8; bases outside the gene matches: 7. Germline CDR1 and CDR2: LNHDA and SQIVND (reference sequence). The CDR3 consists of 15 residues. Here the CDR3 reads CASRSRTSGGDEQFF. CDR3 DNA sequence: TGTGCCAGTAGGAGCCGGACTAGCGGGGGCGATGAGCAGTTCTTC.

The V call is TRBV7-8, the J call TRBJ1-2; a possible D gene is TRBD1 (5 bases). In germline, CDR1 is SGHVS, CDR2 FQNEAQ. The germline V and J ends were trimmed by 1 base and 8 bases, with 14 bases remaining between them. This CDR3 comprises 14 residues. The chain's CDR3 is CASSLGGGAQGYTF. The CDR3 region has the DNA TGTGCCAGCAGCTTAGGTGGCGGGGCGCAGGGCTACACCTTC.

This clone was recorded once. The CDR3 protein is CASSLDSDFQHF. CDR3 DNA: TGTGCCAGCAGTTTGGATTCGGATTTCCAGCATTTT. V is TRBV28 and J is TRBJ1-5; D unclear. Trimming pared 3 bases from V and 12 bases from J, leaving 12 bases between. Germline V CDR1 and CDR2: MDHEN, SYDVKM. This CDR3 is built from 12 residues.

The CDR3 protein is CASSLAQTNEQFF. CDR3 DNA: TGTGCCAGCAGTTTAGCGCAAACCAATGAGCAGTTCTTC. The chain has TRBV27 and TRBJ2-1; D gene uncertain. V was trimmed by 2 bases and J by 6 bases, leaving 8 bases between them. This CDR3 contains 13 residues. Germline CDR1 reads MNHEY; CDR2 reads SMNVEV (reference sequence).

This clone occurred once. The junction shows a germline mismatch at one end, possibly a read error. The gene calls are TRBV28 and TRBJ1-5, with D possibly being TRBD1 (5 bases). The CDR3 is 13 residues long. CDR1 and CDR2 from the germline V gene are MDHEN and SYDVKM. DNA of the CDR3: TGTGCCAGCAGTTTCCATCCGGGGACTCCTTTTAATTTT. Translated: CASSFHPGTPFNF.

The CDR3 region has the DNA TGTGCCAGCAGTATGTACTACGCGGACAGGGAATTACAGCCCCAGCATTTT. It codes for CASSMYYADRELQPQHF. The chain uses TRBV27 and TRBJ1-5; TRBD1 aligns across 8 bases. Germline CDR1 and CDR2: MNHEY and SMNVEV (reference sequence). V gave up 5 bases and J gave up 7 bases; unmatched junction bases: 16. The CDR3 covers 17 residues.

The chain is built from TRBV19 and TRBJ1-6; D gene unclear. V dropped 3 bases and J dropped 9 bases, with 12 bases sitting between them. The CDR3 extends over 14 amino acids. Germline V gene data show CDR1 as LNHDA and CDR2 as SQIVND (reference sequence). The DNA for the CDR3 is TGTGCCAGTAGTATCGCAGTGATTCGTTCACCCCTCCACTTT. This gives the protein CASSIAVIRSPLHF.

The V gene is TRBV7-9, the J gene TRBJ2-2; D gene uncertain. Germline CDR1 SEHNR, CDR2 FQNEAQ (reference sequence). CDR3 size: 12 residues. Trimming removed 4 bases from V and 9 bases from J, with 9 bases in between. In DNA, the CDR3 is TGTGCCAGCAGCTCTCTTATGTGGGAGCTGTTTTTT. Encoded protein: CASSSLMWELFF.

The chain's CDR3 is CAIREDNSGNTIYF. The CDR3 nucleotides are TGTGCCATCCGGGAGGACAACTCTGGAAACACCATATATTTT. The genes are TRBV28 and TRBJ1-3, with D perhaps matching TRBD1 (5 bases). This CDR3 has 14 residues. V was cut by 10 bases and J by 0 bases, with 13 bases left in between. Per the germline V gene, CDR1 is MDHEN and CDR2 is SYDVKM.

The chain couples TRBV29-1 to TRBJ1-2; TRBD1 might be the D (6 bases). The length of the CDR3 is 12 residues. V was pared by 6 bases and J by 5 bases, with 13 bases between. Germline CDR1 SQVTM, CDR2 ANQGSEA. The CDR3 region has the DNA TGCAGCGTATGGACAGCCCCATATGGCTACACCTTC. Its protein is CSVWTAPYGYTF.

The chain uses TRBV18 and TRBJ1-1; 8 bases are a match to TRBD1. The CDR3 spans 14 residues. The J segment lost 1 base and the V segment lost 4 bases, leaving 2 bases of the junction unmatched. The germline gives CDR1 KGHSH, CDR2 LQKENI. The CDR3 DNA follows: TGTGCCAGCTCACTGGGGACAGGGAACACTGAAGCTTTCTTT. Protein sequence: CASSLGTGNTEAFF.

This clone was seen more than once but under ten times. The CDR3 spells CASSDLATGTYEQYF. In nucleotides, the CDR3 is TGTGCCAGCAGTGACTTGGCGACAGGAACCTACGAGCAGTACTTC. The chain links TRBV25-1 to TRBJ2-7; possible D gene TRBD1, 6 bases. Germline assignment: CDR1 MGHDK and CDR2 SYGVNS. The CDR3 is 15 residues long. V lost 3 bases, J lost 2 bases, and 14 bases lay in between.

The rearrangement links TRBV13 to TRBJ1-2, with TRBD1 as a possible D gene (5 bases). From germline, CDR1 is PRHDT and CDR2 FYEKMQ (reference sequence). The ends were cut back, 4 bases at V and 6 bases at J, with 12 bases in the middle. The CDR3 spans 13 residues. The DNA of the CDR3 is TGTGCCAGCAGCTCGTTCCGGGACCATGGCTACACCTTC. This codes for CASSSFRDHGYTF.

The genes are TRBV5-6 and TRBJ2-5; possibly TRBD1 or TRBD2 for D (5 bases each). The J call may not be correct, given that the DNA end is closer to TRBJ2-7. This CDR3 has 14 amino acids. CDR1 is SGHDT and CDR2 is YYEEEE in the germline V gene. CDR3 nucleotides: TGTGCCAGCAGTGGGGACCCGGACTCCTACGAGCAGTACTTC. Residues: CASSGDPDSYEQYF.

This clone is categorized as medium-sized. The V gene is TRBV29-1, the J gene TRBJ1-1; the D gene is possibly TRBD1 (6 bases). Trimming took 0 bases from V and 5 from J, leaving 19 bases between them. The CDR3 covers 16 residues. Germline assignment: CDR1 SQVTM and CDR2 ANQGSEA. The CDR3 DNA reads as TGCAGCGTTGAAGAGTTTCGGGGGGCCCCCGGGACTGAAGCTTTCTTT. Translated, it gives CSVEEFRGAPGTEAFF.

The chain is built from TRBV2 and TRBJ1-6; D is possibly TRBD1 (5 bases). Germline assignment: CDR1 SNHLY and CDR2 FYNNEI. V lost 3 bases and J 13 bases, leaving 13 bases between the germline ends. The CDR3 runs to 13 residues. DNA for the CDR3: TGTGCCAGCAGTGAGGGCCAGGGCTTCCCCCTCCACTTT. This sequence encodes CASSEGQGFPLHF.

This clone was detected a few times. The V and J genes are TRBV14 and TRBJ2-7, with 7 bases aligning to TRBD1. With V trimmed by 9 bases and J by 3 bases, 2 bases remained unmatched. The CDR3 sequence is 11 residues long. Germline CDR1 SGHDN, CDR2 FVKESK. Here the CDR3 reads CASRQGYEQYF. The CDR3 DNA follows: TGTGCCAGTCGACAGGGCTACGAGCAGTACTTC.

The rearrangement joins TRBV5-4 to TRBJ1-2, with 7 bases identical to TRBD1. The J segment lost 12 bases and the V segment lost 4 bases, leaving 9 bases of the junction unmatched. The CDR3 has 12 amino acids. In germline, CDR1 is SGHNT, CDR2 YYREEE (reference sequence). The CDR3 spells CASSDEDRLDTF. The CDR3 region has the DNA TGTGCCAGCAGCGACGAGGACAGGTTGGACACCTTC.

The chain carries TRBV7-6 and TRBJ2-1; D gene unclear. Trimming removed 4 bases at V and 7 bases at J, with 8 bases between. Germline V CDR1 and CDR2: SGHVS, FNYEAQ. This CDR3 has 12 amino acids. Here the CDR3 DNA reads TGTGCCAGCAGCTCTCTAGATAATGAGCAGTTCTTC. This gives the protein CASSSLDNEQFF.

The V and J genes are TRBV27 and TRBJ2-7; TRBD1 matches 9 bases. Germline lookup yields CDR1 MNHEY and CDR2 SMNVEV (reference sequence). This CDR3 is 15 amino acids long. V shed 2 bases, J shed 2 bases, and the junction held 4 bases outside the gene matches. The CDR3 region has the DNA TGTGCCAGCAGTTTAACAGGGGGCATCCCCTACGAGCAGTACTTC. This translates into CASSLTGGIPYEQYF.

The rearrangement uses TRBV7-9 and TRBJ1-1; D remains ambiguous. Germline lookup yields CDR1 SEHNR and CDR2 FQNEAQ (reference sequence). With 2 bases removed from V and 5 bases from J, the gap between germline ends came to 6 bases. The CDR3 runs 12 residues. CDR3 protein: CASSLRETEAFF. The DNA of the CDR3 is TGTGCCAGCAGCTTAAGGGAGACTGAAGCTTTCTTT.

This clone appeared a single time. The chain couples TRBV6-4 to TRBJ2-6; weak D call: TRBD1 (5 bases). This CDR3 spans 16 amino acids. Per the germline V gene, CDR1 is MRHNA and CDR2 is SNTAGT. The V end lost 2 bases, the J end lost 0 bases, and 8 bases lay between the germline ends. CDR3 DNA sequence: TGTGCCAGCAGTGACGACGACAGCTCTGGGGCCAACGTCCTGACTTTC. This gives the protein CASSDDDSSGANVLTF.